This T cell receptor beta chain was captured by sequencing in a study of T cells in Graves' hyperthyroidism and ophthalmopathy. Turning to this clonotype: Its antigen is as yet unknown. Because it lacks the conserved phenylalanine or tryptophan at the end, this CDR3 is likely a read error.

This CDR3 contains 14 residues. CDR1 and CDR2 (germline): SGHRS, YFSETQ. Germline trimming cut 4 bases from V and 8 bases from J; bases unmatched to any gene: 8. Study-level results: Blood also carried most thyroid clonotypes expanded above 0.001. Separation of ophthalmopathy from stable hyperthyroidism was achieved by a 13 V-J model.

The TCR beta CDR3 regions underwent amplification using RNA transcripts as the source. First-round RT-PCR targeting the TCR CDR3 was performed with the HTBI primer set. MiXCR was run by TCRdb on the multiplex PCR reads, yielding one entry per CDR3 protein. The sample records about 350,000 distinct CDR3 sequences, about a fifth being singletons. This clonotype was sampled from a woman aged 18-29 years with Graves' hyperthyroidism. Sequenced material: blood. The chain couples TRBV5-1 to TRBJ2-2, with TRBD2 matching 7 bases. CDR3 region: CASSTTWGLGELFL. CDR3 bases: TGCGCCAGCAGCACAACCTGGGGACTAGGGGAGCTGTTTTTG.